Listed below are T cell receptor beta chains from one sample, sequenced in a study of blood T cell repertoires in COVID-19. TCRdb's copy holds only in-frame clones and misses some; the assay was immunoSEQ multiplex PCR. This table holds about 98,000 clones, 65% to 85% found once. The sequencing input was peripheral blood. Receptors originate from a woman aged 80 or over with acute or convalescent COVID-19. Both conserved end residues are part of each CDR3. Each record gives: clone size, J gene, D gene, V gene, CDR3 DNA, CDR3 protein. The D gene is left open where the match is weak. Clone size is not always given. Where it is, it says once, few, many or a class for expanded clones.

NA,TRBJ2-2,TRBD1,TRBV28,TGTGCGACAGGGGCAGAAAACACCGGGGAGCTGTTTTTT,CATGAENTGELFF
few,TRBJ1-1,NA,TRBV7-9,TGTGCCAGCAGCTACGGGTATGTGAACACTGAAGCTTTCTTT,CASSYGYVNTEAFF
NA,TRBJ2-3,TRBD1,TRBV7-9,TGTGCCAGCAGCTTATCAGGGGGTACAGATACGCAGTATTTT,CASSLSGGTDTQYF
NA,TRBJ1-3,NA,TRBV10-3,TGTGCCATCAGTCGGCGGGGCCAAGACACCATATATTTT,CAISRRGQDTIYF
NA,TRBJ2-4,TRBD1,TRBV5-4,TGTGCCAGCAGCTCTAGATCGGGACAGGGATATAACATTCAGTACTTC,CASSSRSGQGYNIQYF
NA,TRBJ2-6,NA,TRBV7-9,TGTGCCAGCAGCTCCAGGGAAACTGGGGCCAACGTCCTGACTTTC,CASSSRETGANVLTF
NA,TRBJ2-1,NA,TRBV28,TGTGCCAGCAGTCTGATCGCGGGGGCCTTCTCCTACAATGAGCAGTTCTTC,CASSLIAGAFSYNEQFF
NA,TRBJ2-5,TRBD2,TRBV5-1,TGCGCCAGCAGCTCGGGTAAAGCGGGGGAGCAAGAGACCCAGTACTTC,CASSSGKAGEQETQYF
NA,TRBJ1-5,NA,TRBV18,TGTGCCAGCTCACCAGACAGAAATCAGCCCCAGCATTTT,CASSPDRNQPQHF
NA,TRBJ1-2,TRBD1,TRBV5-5,TGTGCCAGCAGTTCCACAGGGGGCCGTGGCTACACCTTC,CASSSTGGRGYTF
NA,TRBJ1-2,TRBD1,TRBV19,TGTGCCAGTAGTCGGACAGGGGGCAGGTGCACCTTC,CASSRTGGRCTF
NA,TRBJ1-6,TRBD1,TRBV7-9,TGTGCCAGCAGCAACGGACAGGTTTCAAACTATAATTCACCCCTCCACTTT,CASSNGQVSNYNSPLHF
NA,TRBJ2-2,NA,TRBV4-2,TGTGCCAGCAGCCAAGAAACAGGCATGAACACCGGGGAGCTGTTTTTT,CASSQETGMNTGELFF
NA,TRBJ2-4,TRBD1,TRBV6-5,TGTGCCAGCTTCTTCGACCAGGGGGTGGAAAACATTCAGTACTTC,CASFFDQGVENIQYF
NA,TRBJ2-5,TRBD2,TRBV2,TGTGCCAGCACCGCCCGGGGGGGTGGAGAGACCCAGTACTTC,CASTARGGGETQYF
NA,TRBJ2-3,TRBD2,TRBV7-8,TGTGCCAGCAGCTTGAAAACCACCTGGACTAGCGGGGGGGCAGCAGGAGATACGCAGTATTTT,CASSLKTTWTSGGAAGDTQYF
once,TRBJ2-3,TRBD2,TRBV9,TGTGCCAGCAGCCCCCGCACTAGCGGGGGCCTCACAGATACGCAGTATTTT,CASSPRTSGGLTDTQYF
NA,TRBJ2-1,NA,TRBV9,TGTGCCAGCAGCCCCTCGGGGACTTACAATGAGCAGTTCTTC,CASSPSGTYNEQFF
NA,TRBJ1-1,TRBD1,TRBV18,TGTGCCAGCTCACCGCCTACGGACAGGGGTTGGGCTTTCTTT,CASSPPTDRGWAFF
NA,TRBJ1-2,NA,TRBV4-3,TGCGCCAGCAGCCGAGCGGAGGGAGCCCACTATGGCTACACCTTC,CASSRAEGAHYGYTF
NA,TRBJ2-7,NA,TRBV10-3,TGTGCCATCGGGCTCAAGGGAGAAAACGAGCAGTACTTC,CAIGLKGENEQYF
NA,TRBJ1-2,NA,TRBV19,TGTGCCGCGTCCCCGGGCCAGGGTTATGGCTACACCTTC,CAASPGQGYGYTF
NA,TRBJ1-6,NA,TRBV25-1,TGTGCCAGCAGTCGGTACTCCAATTCACCCCTCCACTTT,CASSRYSNSPLHF
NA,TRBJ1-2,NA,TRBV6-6,TGTGCCAGCAGTTACGATAGTTTGAACTATGGCTACACCTTC,CASSYDSLNYGYTF
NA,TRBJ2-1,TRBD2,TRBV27,TGTGCCAGCAGTGGGCGGGGGGTTCCCTACAATGAGCAGTTCTTC,CASSGRGVPYNEQFF
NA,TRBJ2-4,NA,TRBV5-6,TGTGCCAGCAGCTTGGTCACGCAGGGAGCCAAAAACATTCAGTACTTC,CASSLVTQGAKNIQYF
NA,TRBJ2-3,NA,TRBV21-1,TGTGCCAGCCGAAGGCGGGGGGGTGGCCTAGATACGCAGTATTTT,CASRRRGGGLDTQYF
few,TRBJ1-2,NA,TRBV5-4,TGTGCCAGCAGCTTGGTCCCGTCCGACTATGGCTACACCTTC,CASSLVPSDYGYTF